The 32 T cell receptor beta chains in this list originate from one sample, sequenced in a study of circulating tumor DNA in untreated peripheral T-cell lymphoma. Sequenced by immunoSEQ multiplex PCR; TCRdb stores in-frame clones only, minus some. The sample includes approximately 10,000 clones, about three quarters seen only once; the top ten take roughly 30%. The sample taken for sequencing was tumor tissue. These receptors all come from a human donor with peripheral T-cell lymphoma.

The J gene is TRBJ1-1, the V gene TRBV19; the D is unclear. Germline lookup yields CDR1 LNHDA and CDR2 SQIVND (reference sequence). This CDR3 comprises 15 residues. Trimming stripped 5 bases from V and 0 bases from J, with 13 bases between. The CDR3 protein is CASSPIDKLNTEAFF. The CDR3 DNA reads TGTGCCAGTAGTCCGATCGACAAGCTGAACACTGAAGCTTTCTTT.

This clone turned up a few times. V gene TRBV15 combines with J gene TRBJ2-2; D is unclear. CDR1 and CDR2 from the germline V gene are LNHNV and YYDKDF (reference sequence). V was trimmed by 1 base and J by 0 bases, leaving 9 bases between them. The CDR3 length is 16 residues. CDR3 loop: CATSRATGTNTGELFF. CDR3 in DNA: TGTGCCACCAGCAGAGCGACTGGAACGAACACCGGGGAGCTGTTTTTT.

V gene TRBV7-7 combines with J gene TRBJ2-4; a possible D gene is TRBD2 (5 bases). V was trimmed by 5 bases and J by 2 bases, leaving 10 bases between them. CDR3 length: 14 residues. CDR1 and CDR2 (germline): SSHAT, FNYEAQ (reference sequence). The CDR3 reads CASSPGISKNIQYF. The CDR3 coding sequence is TGTGCCAGCAGCCCCGGGATCTCCAAAAACATTCAGTACTTC. Supplemented by reference TRBV7-7 and TRBJ2-4, the full variable domain reads GAGVSQSPRYKVTKRGQDVTLRCDPISSHATLYWYQQALGQGPEFLTYFNYEAQPDKSGLPSDRFSAERPEGSISTLTIQRTEQRDSAMYRCASSPGISKNIQYFGAGTRLSVL.

J is TRBJ1-1 and V is TRBV23-1; D gene uncertain. TRBV23-1 is an open reading frame, and its role is uncertain. The germline V and J ends were trimmed by 4 bases and 4 bases, with 13 bases remaining between them. This CDR3 comprises 14 residues. The CDR3 is CASSLGEGGTEAFF. DNA of the CDR3: TGCGCCAGCAGTCTCGGGGAAGGCGGCACTGAAGCTTTCTTT.

The V and J genes are TRBV12-5 and TRBJ2-3, with 14 bases identical to TRBD2. The V gene's germline CDR1 is LGHNT and CDR2 FRNRAP. CDR3 length: 17 residues. CDR3 nucleotide sequence: TGTGCCAGCAACCCGGGACTAGCGGGGGTTAGCACAGATACGCAGTATTTT. It encodes CASNPGLAGVSTDTQYF.

J is TRBJ2-5 and V is TRBV28; 9 bases agree with TRBD2. CDR3 length: 15 residues. The germline gives CDR1 MDHEN, CDR2 SYDVKM. With 2 bases clipped from V and 5 bases from J, the junction kept 6 bases outside the gene matches. CDR3 coding DNA: TGTGCCAGCAGTTTAGGCGGGGGGGCCCCGGAGACCCAGTACTTC. The encoded protein is CASSLGGGAPETQYF.

The chain recombines TRBV30 with TRBJ2-3, with D possibly TRBD2 on 6 matching bases. This CDR3 comprises 17 residues. Germline loops: CDR1 GTSNPN, CDR2 SVGIG (reference sequence). The V end lost 2 bases, the J end lost 1 base, and 19 bases lay between the germline ends. In nucleotides, the CDR3 is TGTGCCTGGAGTAGGAGGGCGGGGCAAAGGGGCACAGATACGCAGTATTTT. Translated, it gives CAWSRRAGQRGTDTQYF.

This clone has just a few counts. This rearrangement joins TRBV19 to TRBJ2-2; D uncertain. V gave up 5 bases and J gave up 7 bases, with 20 bases separating them. CDR1 is LNHDA and CDR2 is SQIVND in the germline V gene (reference sequence). The CDR3 contains 16 residues. The CDR3 spells CASSPWRPKIIGELFF. The DNA for the CDR3 is TGTGCCAGTAGTCCCTGGCGTCCCAAGATAATCGGGGAGCTGTTTTTT.

This rearrangement joins TRBV29-1 to TRBJ1-2; D is ambiguous. The V gene's germline CDR1 is SQVTM and CDR2 ANQGSEA. The CDR3 consists of 15 residues. V lost 3 bases, J lost 3 bases, and 17 bases lay in between. The CDR3 spells CSVDGEPPSDYGYTF. The CDR3 nucleotides are TGCAGCGTTGATGGGGAACCACCGTCGGACTATGGCTACACCTTC.

V usage is TRBV14 and J usage is TRBJ2-7; D ambiguous. CDR3 size: 15 residues. The germline V gene encodes CDR1 SGHDN and CDR2 FVKESK. Trimming removed 1 base from V and 2 bases from J, with 12 bases in between. CDR3 in DNA: TGTGCCAGCAGCCAAGTTTGGGGTCCGGCCTACGAGCAGTACTTC. Translating gives CASSQVWGPAYEQYF.

This sequence joins TRBV18 and TRBJ1-6; D ambiguous. V dropped 5 bases and J dropped 2 bases, with 1 base sitting between them. The CDR3 covers 12 residues. Germline V gene data show CDR1 as KGHSH and CDR2 as LQKENI. In DNA form, the CDR3 reads TGTGCCAGCTCAGCCTATAATTCACCCCTCCACTTT. Protein sequence: CASSAYNSPLHF.

The rearrangement uses TRBV29-1 and TRBJ1-2, with a tentative D call TRBD1 (6 bases). This CDR3 has 12 residues. Germline lookup yields CDR1 SQVTM and CDR2 ANQGSEA. The germline V and J ends were trimmed by 4 bases and 4 bases, with 10 bases remaining between them. The CDR3 protein is CSVGGGTYGYTF. For the CDR3, the DNA is TGCAGCGTTGGAGGGGGGACCTATGGCTACACCTTC.

This chain joins TRBV27 and TRBJ2-3; TRBD2 matches 13 bases. V was pared by 5 bases and J by 1 base, with 12 bases of the junction left unmatched. Germline V gene lookup returns CDR1 MNHEY and CDR2 SMNVEV (reference sequence). The CDR3 spans 19 residues. The CDR3 DNA is TGTGCCAGCAGTCCGCAACTAGCGGGGGGGCTTTCGCGCACAGATACGCAGTATTTT. As protein: CASSPQLAGGLSRTDTQYF.

CDR3 protein: CASSLRDVGNTIYF. In DNA form, the CDR3 reads TGTGCCAGCAGCTTGCGGGACGTGGGAAACACCATATATTTT. This chain connects TRBV11-3 to TRBJ1-3, with a tentative D call TRBD1 (5 bases). V was clipped by 3 bases and J by 4 bases, with 10 bases between them. CDR1 and CDR2 from the germline V gene are SGHNT and YENEEA. The CDR3 runs 14 residues.

This clone showed up just a few times. This rearrangement joins TRBV15 to TRBJ1-4; TRBD1 matches at 8 bases. The CDR3 is 15 amino acids. Germline CDR1 LNHNV, CDR2 YYDKDF (reference sequence). J gave up 7 bases and V 1 base, and 5 bases lay outside the gene matches. CDR3 sequence (DNA): TGTGCCACCAGCAGAGGCGGACAGGGCGGTGAAAAACTGTTTTTT. Its translation is CATSRGGQGGEKLFF.

A single count supports this clone. The V gene is TRBV1, the J gene TRBJ1-4. TRBV1 is a recognized pseudogene. The CDR3 length is 14 residues. CDR3 bases: TGCGCCAGCAGCCCCCCCCGGGCAGAAGAAAAACTGTTTTTT. Translated: CASSPPRAEEKLFF.

This chain joins TRBV11-3 and TRBJ1-1, with D possibly being TRBD1 (5 bases). Trimming stripped 3 bases from V and 0 bases from J, with 17 bases between. The CDR3 has 17 amino acids. Germline CDR1 and CDR2: SGHNT and YENEEA. CDR3 in amino acids: CASSLAKRGRMNTEAFF. DNA for the CDR3: TGTGCCAGCAGCTTGGCCAAGCGGGGGAGGATGAACACTGAAGCTTTCTTT.

This chain uses TRBV6-4 with TRBJ1-2; 7 nucleotides line up with TRBD1. Germline CDR1 reads MRHNA; CDR2 reads SNTAGT. V trimming: 7 bases; J trimming: 2 bases; junction bases outside the gene matches: 1. This CDR3 contains 12 residues. CDR3 coding DNA: TGTGCCAGCATGGACAGGAACTATGGCTACACCTTC. Its protein is CASMDRNYGYTF.

J is TRBJ1-1 and V is TRBV19, with D perhaps TRBD1 (5 bases). Trimming removed 7 bases at V and 4 bases at J, with 16 bases between. Germline CDR1 LNHDA, CDR2 SQIVND (reference sequence). The CDR3 is 14 residues long. The CDR3 coding sequence is TGTGCCAGTACCATGGAGGGGTGGGGCACTGAAGCTTTCTTT. Protein: CASTMEGWGTEAFF. The full variable domain, with the rest looked up from reference TRBV19 and TRBJ1-1, is DGGITQSPKYLFRKEGQNVTLSCEQNLNHDAMYWYRQDPGQGLRLIYYSQIVNDFQKGDIAEGYSVSREKKESFPLTVTSAQKNPTAFYLCASTMEGWGTEAFFGQGTRLTVV.

The rearrangement links TRBV6-8 to TRBJ2-7, with a possible D match to TRBD1 (7 bases). V was shortened by 6 bases and J by 1 base, with 10 bases between the two germline ends. The CDR3 length is 13 residues. Germline-derived CDR1 and CDR2 are MNHGY and SAAAGT. The chain's CDR3 is CASRGGQSYEQYF. The CDR3 region has the DNA TGTGCCAGCAGGGGGGGACAGTCCTACGAGCAGTACTTC.

The V gene is TRBV11-3, the J gene TRBJ2-2; the D gene is possibly TRBD1 (5 bases). This CDR3 contains 15 residues. The V end was cut by 3 bases, the J end by 0 bases, with 8 bases between. Germline CDR1 and CDR2: SGHNT and YENEEA. CDR3: CASSFRAANTGELFF. The DNA of the CDR3 is TGTGCCAGCAGCTTCAGGGCCGCGAACACCGGGGAGCTGTTTTTT.

This rearrangement joins TRBV19 to TRBJ2-3; possible D gene TRBD2, 6 bases. Germline loops: CDR1 LNHDA, CDR2 SQIVND (reference sequence). This CDR3 comprises 14 residues. Trimming removed 3 bases from V and 6 bases from J, with 13 bases in between. Written as DNA, the CDR3 is TGTGCCAGTAGTATCGGCTCGGGGAGGGATACGCAGTATTTT. Protein product: CASSIGSGRDTQYF.

This clone has just one count. The rearrangement links TRBV5-1 to TRBJ2-1, with a possible D match to TRBD2 (6 bases). The CDR3 extends over 15 amino acids. Germline assignment: CDR1 SGHRS and CDR2 YFSETQ. Trimming removed 0 bases at V and 7 bases at J, with 14 bases between. CDR3 residues: CASSLGPGETNEQFF. CDR3 in DNA: TGCGCCAGCAGCTTGGGTCCGGGGGAAACAAATGAGCAGTTCTTC.

The gene calls are TRBV5-1 and TRBJ1-5, with 8 bases fitting TRBD1. The length of the CDR3 is 14 residues. Germline-derived CDR1 and CDR2 are SGHRS and YFSETQ. V was pared by 4 bases and J by 10 bases, with 10 bases of the junction left unmatched. The CDR3 sequence is CASSPDRVTQPQHF. The CDR3 nucleotides are TGCGCCAGCAGCCCGGACAGGGTAACTCAACCCCAGCATTTT.

This chain uses TRBV18 with TRBJ1-2; no reliable D call. The V and J ends lost 0 bases and 1 base respectively, with 12 bases between them. The CDR3 runs to 16 residues. Germline-derived CDR1 and CDR2 are KGHSH and LQKENI. The CDR3 region has the DNA TGTGCCAGCTCACCACCTGGGCAGCTGGATAACTATGGCTACACCTTC. It codes for CASSPPGQLDNYGYTF.

The V and J genes are TRBV11-3 and TRBJ1-2; possible D gene TRBD1, 6 bases. Trimming cost V 8 bases and J 2 bases, with 18 bases left between them. The CDR3 has 15 amino acids. Germline V CDR1 and CDR2: SGHNT, YENEEA. CDR3 in amino acids: CASAPGLGGNYGYTF. The CDR3 DNA follows: TGTGCCAGCGCTCCCGGGTTAGGGGGAAACTATGGCTACACCTTC. The variable domain in full, completed from reference TRBV11-3 and TRBJ1-2, reads EAGVVQSPRYKIIEKKQPVAFWCNPISGHNTLYWYLQNLGQGPELLIRYENEEAVDDSQLPKDRFSAERLKGVDSTLKIQPAELGDSAVYLCASAPGLGGNYGYTFGSGTRLTVV.

The chain recombines TRBV6-8 with TRBJ2-5, with D perhaps TRBD1 (5 bases). Germline-derived CDR1 and CDR2 are MNHGY and SAAAGT. CDR3 length: 14 amino acids. V gave up 0 bases and J gave up 1 base, with 6 bases separating them. The CDR3 loop reads CASSYSDSQETQYF. The CDR3 nucleotides are TGTGCCAGCAGTTACTCCGACAGCCAAGAGACCCAGTACTTC.

J is TRBJ2-7 and V is TRBV1; the table's D call, TRBD2, has no DNA check behind it. TRBV1 is classified as a pseudogene. This CDR3 has 15 residues. CDR3 nucleotides: TGCGCCAGCAGCCAAGAGGCTAGAGGATACTACGAGCAGTACTTC. Protein product: CASSQEARGYYEQYF.

The table lists this clone with a count of one. This sequence joins TRBV11-3 and TRBJ1-1; D ambiguous. The V and J ends lost 4 bases and 6 bases respectively, with 18 bases between them. Germline values: CDR1 SGHNT, CDR2 YENEEA. CDR3 size: 15 residues. CDR3 residues: CASSSTSAWDAEAFF. In DNA, the CDR3 is TGTGCCAGCAGCTCCACTTCGGCATGGGATGCTGAAGCTTTCTTT.

The CDR3 here is CASSLETGNQPQHF. The CDR3 DNA reads TGTGCCAGCAGTTTGGAAACAGGGAATCAGCCCCAGCATTTT. The chain couples TRBV28 to TRBJ1-5; D is possibly TRBD1 (6 bases). This CDR3 region has 14 residues. Trimming pared 3 bases from V and 4 bases from J, leaving 10 bases between. Germline V gene sequence: CDR1 MDHEN, CDR2 SYDVKM.

The rearrangement links TRBV6-4 to TRBJ1-6; D is uncertain. The CDR3 totals 13 residues. V lost 4 bases, J lost 8 bases, and 9 bases lay in between. Per the germline V gene, CDR1 is MRHNA and CDR2 is SNTAGT. In DNA form, the CDR3 reads TGTGCCAGCAGTGTCGCGCAGGATTCACCCCTCCACTTT. This encodes CASSVAQDSPLHF.

The chain couples TRBV6-8 to TRBJ2-3; the D call may be TRBD1 or TRBD2 (7 bases each). Per the germline V gene, CDR1 is MNHGY and CDR2 is SAAAGT. V lost 5 bases and J 6 bases, leaving 21 bases between the germline ends. The CDR3 runs 16 residues. For the CDR3, the DNA is TGTGCCAGCAGTCAAGGGGAGGGGGCAGGGTGGGATACGCAGTATTTT. This translates into CASSQGEGAGWDTQYF.